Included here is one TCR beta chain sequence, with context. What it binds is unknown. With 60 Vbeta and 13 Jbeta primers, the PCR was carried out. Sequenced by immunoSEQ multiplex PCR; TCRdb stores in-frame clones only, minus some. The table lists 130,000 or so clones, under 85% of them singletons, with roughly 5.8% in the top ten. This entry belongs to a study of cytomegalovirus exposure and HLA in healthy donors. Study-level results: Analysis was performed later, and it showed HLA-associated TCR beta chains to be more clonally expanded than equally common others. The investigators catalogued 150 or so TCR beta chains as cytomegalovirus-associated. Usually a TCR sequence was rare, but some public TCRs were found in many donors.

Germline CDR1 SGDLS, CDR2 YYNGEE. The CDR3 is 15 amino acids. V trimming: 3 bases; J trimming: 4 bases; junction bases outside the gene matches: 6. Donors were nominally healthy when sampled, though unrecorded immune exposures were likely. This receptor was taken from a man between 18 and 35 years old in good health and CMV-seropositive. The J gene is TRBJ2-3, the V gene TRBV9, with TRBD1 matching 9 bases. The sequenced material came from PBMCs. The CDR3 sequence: CASSEQGAGPDTQYF. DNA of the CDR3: TGTGCCAGCAGCGAACAGGGGGCCGGGCCAGATACGCAGTATTTT.